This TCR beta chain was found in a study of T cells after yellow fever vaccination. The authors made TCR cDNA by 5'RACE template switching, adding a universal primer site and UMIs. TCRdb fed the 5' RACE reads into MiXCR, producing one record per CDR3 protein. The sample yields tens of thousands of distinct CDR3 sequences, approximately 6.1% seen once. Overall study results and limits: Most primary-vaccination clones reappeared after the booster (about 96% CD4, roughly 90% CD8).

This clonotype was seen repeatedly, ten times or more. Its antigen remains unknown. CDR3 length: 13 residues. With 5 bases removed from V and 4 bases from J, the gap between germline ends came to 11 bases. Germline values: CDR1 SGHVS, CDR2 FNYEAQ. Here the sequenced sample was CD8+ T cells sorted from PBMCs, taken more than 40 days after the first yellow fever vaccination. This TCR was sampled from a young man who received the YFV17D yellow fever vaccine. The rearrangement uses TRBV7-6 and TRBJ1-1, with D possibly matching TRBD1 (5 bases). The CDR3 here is CASSNPGSTEAFF. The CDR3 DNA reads TGTGCCAGCAGCAACCCAGGGAGCACTGAAGCTTTCTTT.